Shown below are 11 T cell receptor beta chains from a single sample sequenced in a study of T cell responses to AZD1222 COVID-19 vaccine. Method: immunoSEQ multiplex PCR; TCRdb's copy keeps in-frame clones and lacks some. The sample has 85,000 to 130,000 clones, almost 90% seen once. The material sequenced was peripheral blood, taken on day 0 of AZD1222 vaccination. The receptors shown here come from an adult in good health.

Here the CDR3 reads CASSWTAGNTIYF. The CDR3 DNA sequence: TGCGCCAGCAGTTGGACGGCTGGAAACACCATATATTTT. V and J are TRBV10-2 and TRBJ1-3, with D uncertain. Trimming took 5 bases from V and 2 from J, leaving 7 bases between them. The CDR3 extends over 13 amino acids. Germline V lookup: CDR1 WSHSY, CDR2 SAAADI.

Here the CDR3 DNA reads TGTGCCAGCAGTCCAACCCCTTGGCAAGAGCAGTACTTC. Translation: CASSPTPWQEQYF. The rearrangement links TRBV27 to TRBJ2-7; no firm D call. Germline V gene lookup returns CDR1 MNHEY and CDR2 SMNVEV (reference sequence). The CDR3 length is 13 residues. The germline V and J ends were trimmed by 5 bases and 7 bases, with 15 bases remaining between them.

The rearrangement uses TRBV18 and TRBJ1-1; D possibly corresponds to TRBD1 (6 bases). The CDR3 has 15 amino acids. Trimming pared 2 bases from V and 1 base from J, leaving 11 bases between. Germline-derived CDR1 and CDR2 are KGHSH and LQKENI. As DNA, the CDR3 is TGTGCCAGCTCACCATTCGGGACACGGAACACTGAAGCTTTCTTT. Amino acids: CASSPFGTRNTEAFF.

The chain uses TRBV7-6 and TRBJ1-4; possibly TRBD1 for D (5 bases). Germline V CDR1 and CDR2: SGHVS, FNYEAQ. The CDR3 is made up of 14 amino acids. Trimming removed 5 bases at V and 8 bases at J, with 15 bases between. The chain's CDR3 is CASSRGRVGEKLFF. CDR3 coding DNA: TGTGCCAGCAGCCGGGGGAGGGTGGGGGAAAAACTGTTTTTT.

The chain joins TRBV12-3 or TRBV12-4 to TRBJ2-1; 11 bases align to TRBD2. The CDR3 runs to 13 residues. Trimming removed 6 bases from V and 9 bases from J; junction bases left unmatched: 4. The CDR3 coding sequence is TGTGCCAGCAGAGGCGGACTAGCGGGTGAGCAGTTCTTC. Its protein product is CASRGGLAGEQFF.

The chain employs TRBV18 and TRBJ1-2; no definite D call. The CDR3 has 15 amino acids. V gave up 6 bases and J gave up 5 bases, with 19 bases separating them. Germline assignment: CDR1 KGHSH and CDR2 LQKENI. The CDR3 DNA sequence: TGTGCCAGCTCTCCGGGCCCTCGGAGGTTATATGGCTACACCTTC. Amino acid sequence: CASSPGPRRLYGYTF.

The chain has TRBV3-1 (or the pseudogene TRBV3-2) and TRBJ2-3; a weak D match, TRBD2 (5 bases). From germline, CDR1 is LGHDT and CDR2 YNNKEL (reference sequence). The CDR3 consists of 15 residues. Trimming took 0 bases from V and 1 from J, leaving 8 bases between them. The CDR3 loop is CASSQDGVRTDTQYF. CDR3 in DNA: TGTGCCAGCAGCCAAGACGGGGTACGCACAGATACGCAGTATTTT.

V gene TRBV3-1 (or the pseudogene TRBV3-2) combines with J gene TRBJ1-3, with a tentative D call TRBD1 (5 bases). The CDR3 runs 14 residues. Germline V gene sequence: CDR1 LGHDT, CDR2 YNNKEL (reference sequence). V lost 2 bases and J 4 bases, leaving 9 bases between the germline ends. CDR3 sequence (DNA): TGTGCCAGCAGCCAACGGGGGTCCGGAAACACCATATATTTT. Translated, it gives CASSQRGSGNTIYF.

The chain carries TRBV13 and TRBJ2-7; perhaps TRBD2 as D (6 bases). CDR3 size: 14 residues. Trimming took 7 bases from V and 3 from J, leaving 16 bases between them. CDR1 PRHDT and CDR2 FYEKMQ come from the germline V gene (reference sequence). DNA for the CDR3: TGTGCCAGCACCCTTAGCGGCTCCCGCTACGAGCAGTACTTC. Protein sequence: CASTLSGSRYEQYF.

The chain links TRBV6-1 to TRBJ1-5, with D possibly TRBD1 on 6 matching bases. Germline V lookup: CDR1 MNHNS, CDR2 SASEGT. The CDR3 is made up of 14 amino acids. V was clipped by 1 base and J by 7 bases, with 11 bases between them. CDR3 DNA sequence: TGTGCCAGCAGTGAAGACGGGGGCAGCCAGCCCCAGCATTTT. This codes for CASSEDGGSQPQHF.

This chain uses TRBV7-9 with TRBJ1-1, with a tentative D call TRBD1 (5 bases). CDR1 is SEHNR and CDR2 is FQNEAQ in the germline V gene (reference sequence). The V end lost 1 base, the J end lost 3 bases, and 18 bases lay between the germline ends. The CDR3 length is 17 residues. The CDR3 nucleotides read TGTGCCAGCAGCTTAGGAGAGGGACCGCTGTCGTACACTGAAGCTTTCTTT. It yields the protein CASSLGEGPLSYTEAFF.